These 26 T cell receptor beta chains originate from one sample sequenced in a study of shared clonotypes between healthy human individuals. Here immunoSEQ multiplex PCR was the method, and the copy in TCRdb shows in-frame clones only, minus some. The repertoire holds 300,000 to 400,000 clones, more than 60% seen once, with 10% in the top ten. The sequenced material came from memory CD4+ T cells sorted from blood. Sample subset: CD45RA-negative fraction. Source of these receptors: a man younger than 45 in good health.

The CDR3 loop reads CASGLKQGTSYEQYF. The CDR3 DNA sequence: TGTGCTAGTGGTTTGAAACAGGGTACTTCTTACGAGCAGTACTTC. The V and J genes are TRBV12-5 and TRBJ2-7; D is perhaps TRBD1 (6 bases). Germline V gene sequence: CDR1 LGHNT, CDR2 FRNRAP. Trimming took off 2 bases at V and 4 bases at J, with 15 bases between the two ends. CDR3 length equals 15 residues.

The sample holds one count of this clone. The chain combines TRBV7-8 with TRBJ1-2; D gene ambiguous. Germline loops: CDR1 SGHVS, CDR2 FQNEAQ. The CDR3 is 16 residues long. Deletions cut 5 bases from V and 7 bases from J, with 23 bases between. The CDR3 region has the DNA TGTGCCAGCAGCGTGGAACGACTTCCACCTCTCCGTGGCTACACCTTC. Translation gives CASSVERLPPLRGYTF.

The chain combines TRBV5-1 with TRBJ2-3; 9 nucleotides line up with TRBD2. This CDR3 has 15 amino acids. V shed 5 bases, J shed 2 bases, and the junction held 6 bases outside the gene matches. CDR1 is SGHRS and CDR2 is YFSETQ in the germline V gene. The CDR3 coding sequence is TGCGCCAGCAGAAGGGCTAGCGGGATCACAGATACGCAGTATTTT. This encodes CASRRASGITDTQYF.

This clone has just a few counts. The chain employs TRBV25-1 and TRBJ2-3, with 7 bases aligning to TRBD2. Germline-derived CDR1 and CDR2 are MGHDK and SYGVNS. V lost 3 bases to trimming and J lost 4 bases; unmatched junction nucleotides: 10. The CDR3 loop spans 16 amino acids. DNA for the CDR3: TGTGCCAGCAGTGAGAGGGAGGGCCCAGGAGCAGATACGCAGTATTTT. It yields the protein CASSEREGPGADTQYF. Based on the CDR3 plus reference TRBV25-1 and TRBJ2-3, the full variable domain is EADIYQTPRYLVIGTGKKITLECSQTMGHDKMYWYQQDPGMELHLIHYSYGVNSTEKGDLSSESTVSRIRTEHFPLTLESARPSHTSQYLCASSEREGPGADTQYFGPGTRLTVL.

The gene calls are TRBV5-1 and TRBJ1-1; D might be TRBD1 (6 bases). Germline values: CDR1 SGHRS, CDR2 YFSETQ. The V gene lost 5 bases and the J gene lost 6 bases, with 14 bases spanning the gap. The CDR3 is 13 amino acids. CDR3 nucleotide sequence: TGCGCCAGCAGATACAGGGATAGGGCTGAAGCTTTCTTT. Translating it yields CASRYRDRAEAFF.

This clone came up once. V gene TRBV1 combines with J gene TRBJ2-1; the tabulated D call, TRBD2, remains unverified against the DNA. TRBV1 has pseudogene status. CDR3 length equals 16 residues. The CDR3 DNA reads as TGCACCAGCAGCCCCGGGACTAGCGGGAAAACGTCCGAGCAGTTCTTC. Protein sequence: CTSSPGTSGKTSEQFF.

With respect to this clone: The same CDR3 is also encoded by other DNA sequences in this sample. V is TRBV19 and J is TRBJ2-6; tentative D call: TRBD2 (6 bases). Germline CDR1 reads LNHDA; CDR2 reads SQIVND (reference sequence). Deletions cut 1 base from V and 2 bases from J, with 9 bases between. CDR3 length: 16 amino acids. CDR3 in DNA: TGTGCCAGTAGTATAGTCCCGGGGGCTGGGGCCAACGTCCTGACTTTC. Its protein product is CASSIVPGAGANVLTF.

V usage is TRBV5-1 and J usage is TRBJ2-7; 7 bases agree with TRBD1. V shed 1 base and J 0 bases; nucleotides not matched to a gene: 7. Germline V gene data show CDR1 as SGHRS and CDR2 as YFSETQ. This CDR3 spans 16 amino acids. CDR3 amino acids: CASSLLSAGGSYEQYF. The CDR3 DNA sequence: TGCGCCAGCAGCTTGTTGAGCGCAGGGGGCTCCTACGAGCAGTACTTC.

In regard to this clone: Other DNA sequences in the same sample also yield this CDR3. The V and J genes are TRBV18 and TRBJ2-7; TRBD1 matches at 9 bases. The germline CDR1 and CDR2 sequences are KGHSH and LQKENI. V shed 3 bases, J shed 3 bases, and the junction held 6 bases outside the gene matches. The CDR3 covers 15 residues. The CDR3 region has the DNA TGTGCCAGCTCACCTTCGGGACAGGGATACTACGAGCAGTACTTC. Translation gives CASSPSGQGYYEQYF.

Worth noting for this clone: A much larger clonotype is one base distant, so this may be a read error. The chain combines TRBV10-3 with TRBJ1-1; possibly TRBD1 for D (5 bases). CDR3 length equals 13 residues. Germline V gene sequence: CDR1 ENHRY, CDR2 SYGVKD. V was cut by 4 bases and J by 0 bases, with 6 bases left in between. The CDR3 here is CAISGQMNTEAFF. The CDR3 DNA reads TGTGCCATCAGTGGACAGATGAACACTGAAGCTTTCTTT.

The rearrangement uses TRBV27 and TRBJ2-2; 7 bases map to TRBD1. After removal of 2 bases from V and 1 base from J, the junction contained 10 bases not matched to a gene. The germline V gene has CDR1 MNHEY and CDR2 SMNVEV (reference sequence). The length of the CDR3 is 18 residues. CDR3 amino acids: CASSLRRQGGLNTGELFF. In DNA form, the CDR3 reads TGTGCCAGCAGTTTACGTAGACAGGGCGGATTGAACACCGGGGAGCTGTTTTTT.

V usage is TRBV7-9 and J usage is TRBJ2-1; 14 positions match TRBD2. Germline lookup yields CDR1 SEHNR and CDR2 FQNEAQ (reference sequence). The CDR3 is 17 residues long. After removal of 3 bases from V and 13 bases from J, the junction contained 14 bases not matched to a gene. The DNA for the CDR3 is TGTGCCAGCAGCTTCCAGCACCAGGGACTAGCGGGAGTATCCCAGTTCTTC. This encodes CASSFQHQGLAGVSQFF.

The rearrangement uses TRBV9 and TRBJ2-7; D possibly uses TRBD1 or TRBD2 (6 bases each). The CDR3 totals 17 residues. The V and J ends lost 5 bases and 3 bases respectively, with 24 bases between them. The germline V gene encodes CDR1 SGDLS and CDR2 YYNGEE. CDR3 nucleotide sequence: TGTGCCAGCAGAGTTACCCAAAGGGGGGCGAAACACTACGAGCAGTACTTC. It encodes CASRVTQRGAKHYEQYF.

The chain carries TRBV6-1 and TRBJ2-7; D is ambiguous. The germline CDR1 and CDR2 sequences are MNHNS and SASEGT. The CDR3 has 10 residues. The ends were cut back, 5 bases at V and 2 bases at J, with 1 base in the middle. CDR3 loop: CASSTYEQYF. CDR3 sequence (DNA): TGTGCCAGCAGTACCTACGAGCAGTACTTC.

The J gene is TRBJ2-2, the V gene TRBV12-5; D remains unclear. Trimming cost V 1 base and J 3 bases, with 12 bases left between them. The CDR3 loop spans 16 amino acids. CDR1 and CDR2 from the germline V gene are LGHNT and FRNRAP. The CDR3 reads CASGLDGAEYTGELFF. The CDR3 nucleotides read TGTGCTAGTGGTTTGGACGGTGCGGAGTACACCGGGGAGCTGTTTTTT. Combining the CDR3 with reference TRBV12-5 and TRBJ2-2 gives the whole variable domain DARVTQTPRHKVTEMGQEVTMRCQPILGHNTVFWYRQTMMQGLELLAYFRNRAPLDDSGMPKDRFSAEMPDATLATLKIQPSEPRDSAVYFCASGLDGAEYTGELFFGEGSRLTVL.

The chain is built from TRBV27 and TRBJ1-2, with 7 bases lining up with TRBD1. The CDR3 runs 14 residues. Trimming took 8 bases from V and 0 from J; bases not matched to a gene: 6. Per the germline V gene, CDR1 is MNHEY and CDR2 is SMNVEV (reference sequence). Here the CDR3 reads CASAGQAANYGYTF. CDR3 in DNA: TGTGCCAGCGCTGGACAGGCAGCTAACTATGGCTACACCTTC.

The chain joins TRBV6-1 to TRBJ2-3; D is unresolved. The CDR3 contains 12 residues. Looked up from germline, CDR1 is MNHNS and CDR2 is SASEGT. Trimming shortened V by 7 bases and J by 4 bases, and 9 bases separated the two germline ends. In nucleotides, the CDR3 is TGTGCCAGCAAAATTGGGGCAGATACGCAGTATTTT. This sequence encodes CASKIGADTQYF.

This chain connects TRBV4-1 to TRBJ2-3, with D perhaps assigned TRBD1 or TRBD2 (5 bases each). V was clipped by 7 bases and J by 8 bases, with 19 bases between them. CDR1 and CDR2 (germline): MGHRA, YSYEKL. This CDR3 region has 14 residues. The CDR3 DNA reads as TGCGCCAGCACACTGCAGGGTCTAGCCGGTACGCAGTATTTT. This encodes CASTLQGLAGTQYF.

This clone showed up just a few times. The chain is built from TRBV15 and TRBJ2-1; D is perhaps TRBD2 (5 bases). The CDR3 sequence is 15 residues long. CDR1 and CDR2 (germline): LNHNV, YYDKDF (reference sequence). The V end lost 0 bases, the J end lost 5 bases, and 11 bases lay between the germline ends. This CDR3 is CATSRDTSGHNEQFF. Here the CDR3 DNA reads TGTGCCACCAGCAGAGATACGAGCGGACACAATGAGCAGTTCTTC.

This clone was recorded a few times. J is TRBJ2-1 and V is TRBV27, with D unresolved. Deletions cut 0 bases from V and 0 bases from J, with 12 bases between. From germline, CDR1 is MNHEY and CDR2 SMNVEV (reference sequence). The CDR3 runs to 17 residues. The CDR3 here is CASSLSWAKSSYNEQFF. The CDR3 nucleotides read TGTGCCAGCAGTTTATCGTGGGCCAAGAGCTCCTACAATGAGCAGTTCTTC.

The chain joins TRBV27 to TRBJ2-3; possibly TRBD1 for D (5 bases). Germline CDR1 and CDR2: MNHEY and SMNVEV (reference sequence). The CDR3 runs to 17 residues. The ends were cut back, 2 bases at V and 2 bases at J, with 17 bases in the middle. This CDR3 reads CASSLRTRAQNTDTQYF. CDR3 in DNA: TGTGCCAGCAGTTTACGGACAAGGGCCCAAAACACAGATACGCAGTATTTT.

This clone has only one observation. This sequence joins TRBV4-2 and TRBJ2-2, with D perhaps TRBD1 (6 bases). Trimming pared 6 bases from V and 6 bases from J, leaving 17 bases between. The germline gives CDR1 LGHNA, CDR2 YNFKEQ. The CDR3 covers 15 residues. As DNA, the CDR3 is TGTGCCAGCAGGACACAGGGTACTATGGCCGGGGAGCTGTTTTTT. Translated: CASRTQGTMAGELFF.

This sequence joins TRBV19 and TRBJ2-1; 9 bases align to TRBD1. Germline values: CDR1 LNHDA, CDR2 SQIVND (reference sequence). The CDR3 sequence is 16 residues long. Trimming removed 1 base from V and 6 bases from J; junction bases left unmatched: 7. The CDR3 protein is CASSIAYRGLGNEQFF. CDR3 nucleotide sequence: TGTGCCAGTAGTATAGCTTACAGGGGGCTGGGCAATGAGCAGTTCTTC.

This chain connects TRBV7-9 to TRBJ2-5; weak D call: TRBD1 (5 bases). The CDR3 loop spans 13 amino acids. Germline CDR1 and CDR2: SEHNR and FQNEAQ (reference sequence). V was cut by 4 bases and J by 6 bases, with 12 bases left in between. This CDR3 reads CASSYQGSQTQYF. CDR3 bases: TGTGCCAGCAGCTATCAGGGATCTCAGACCCAGTACTTC.

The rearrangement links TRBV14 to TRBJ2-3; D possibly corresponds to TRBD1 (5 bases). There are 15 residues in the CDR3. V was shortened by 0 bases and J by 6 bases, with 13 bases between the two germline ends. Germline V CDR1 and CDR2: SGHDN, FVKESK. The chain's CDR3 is CASSQDRFRGDTQYF. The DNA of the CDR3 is TGTGCCAGCAGCCAAGATCGGTTTAGGGGTGATACGCAGTATTTT.

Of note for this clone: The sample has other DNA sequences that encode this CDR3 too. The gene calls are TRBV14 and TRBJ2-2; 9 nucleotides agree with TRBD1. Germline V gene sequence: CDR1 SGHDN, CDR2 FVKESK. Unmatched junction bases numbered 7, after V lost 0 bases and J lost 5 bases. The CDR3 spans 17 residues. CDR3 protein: CASSQELTGGRTGELFF. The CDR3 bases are TGTGCCAGCAGCCAAGAGTTGACAGGGGGTCGGACCGGGGAGCTGTTTTTT. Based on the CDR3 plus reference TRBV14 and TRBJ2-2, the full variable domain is EAGVTQFPSHSVIEKGQTVTLRCDPISGHDNLYWYRRVMGKEIKFLLHFVKESKQDESGMPNNRFLAERTGGTYSTLKVQPAELEDSGVYFCASSQELTGGRTGELFFGEGSRLTVL.